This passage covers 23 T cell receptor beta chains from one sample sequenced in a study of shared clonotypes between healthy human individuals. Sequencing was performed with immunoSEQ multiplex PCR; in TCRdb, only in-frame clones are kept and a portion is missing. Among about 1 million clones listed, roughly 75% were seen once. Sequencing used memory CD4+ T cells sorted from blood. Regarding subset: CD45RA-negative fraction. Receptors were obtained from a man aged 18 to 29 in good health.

This CDR3 is CASSLPAGTVGETQYF. The DNA for the CDR3 is TGCGCCAGCAGCCTCCCCGCCGGGACGGTTGGAGAGACCCAGTACTTC. The chain links TRBV5-1 to TRBJ2-5; D may match TRBD1 or TRBD2 (5 bases each). The V end lost 4 bases, the J end lost 4 bases, and 20 bases lay between the germline ends. The CDR3 extends over 16 amino acids. CDR1 is SGHRS, CDR2 YFSETQ, per germline.

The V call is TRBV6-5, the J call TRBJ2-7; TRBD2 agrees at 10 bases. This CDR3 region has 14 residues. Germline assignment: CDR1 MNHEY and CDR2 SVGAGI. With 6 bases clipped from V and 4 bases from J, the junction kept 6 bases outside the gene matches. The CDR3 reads CASRKSGGEYEQYF. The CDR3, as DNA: TGTGCCAGCAGAAAGAGCGGGGGGGAGTACGAGCAGTACTTC.

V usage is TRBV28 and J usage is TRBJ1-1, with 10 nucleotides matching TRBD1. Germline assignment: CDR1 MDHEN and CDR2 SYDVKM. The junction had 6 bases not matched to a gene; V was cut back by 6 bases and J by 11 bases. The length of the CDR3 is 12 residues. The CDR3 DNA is TGTGCCAGCAGGACACCGGGACAGGGGGCTTTCTTT. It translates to CASRTPGQGAFF.

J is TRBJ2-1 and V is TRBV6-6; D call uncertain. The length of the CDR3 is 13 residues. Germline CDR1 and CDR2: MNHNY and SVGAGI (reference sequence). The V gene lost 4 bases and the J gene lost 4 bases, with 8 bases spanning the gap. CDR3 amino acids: CASSFRVYNEQFF. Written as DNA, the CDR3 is TGTGCCAGCAGTTTTCGGGTATACAATGAGCAGTTCTTC.

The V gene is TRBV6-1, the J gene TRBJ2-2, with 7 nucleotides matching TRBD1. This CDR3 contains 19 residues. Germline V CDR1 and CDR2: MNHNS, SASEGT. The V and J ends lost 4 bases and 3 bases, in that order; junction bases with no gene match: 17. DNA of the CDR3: TGTGCCAGCAGTGGATCCCCGCGACAGGGCCCGATTTACACCGGGGAGCTGTTTTTT. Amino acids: CASSGSPRQGPIYTGELFF.

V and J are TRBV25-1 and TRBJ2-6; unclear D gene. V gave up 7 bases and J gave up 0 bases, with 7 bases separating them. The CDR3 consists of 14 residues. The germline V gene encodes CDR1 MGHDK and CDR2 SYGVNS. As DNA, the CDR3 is TGTGCCAGCACCCACAACTCTGGGGCCAACGTCCTGACTTTC. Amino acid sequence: CASTHNSGANVLTF.

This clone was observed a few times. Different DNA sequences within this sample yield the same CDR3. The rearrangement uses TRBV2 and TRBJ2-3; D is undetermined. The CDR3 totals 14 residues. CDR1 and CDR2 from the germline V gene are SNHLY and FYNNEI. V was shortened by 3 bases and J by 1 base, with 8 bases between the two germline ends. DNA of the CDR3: TGTGCCAGCAGTGACAAGCGCCGCACAGATACGCAGTATTTT. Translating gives CASSDKRRTDTQYF.

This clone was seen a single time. This CDR3 reads CASSLGGTGPRGQYF. The CDR3, as DNA: TGTGCCAGCAGCTTAGGAGGGACAGGGCCTCGAGGGCAGTACTTC. This chain uses TRBV11-2 with TRBJ2-7, with TRBD1 matching over 9 bases. J lost 9 bases, V lost 1 base, and 10 bases had no gene match. Germline V gene data show CDR1 as SGHAT and CDR2 as FQNNGV. This CDR3 is 15 amino acids long.

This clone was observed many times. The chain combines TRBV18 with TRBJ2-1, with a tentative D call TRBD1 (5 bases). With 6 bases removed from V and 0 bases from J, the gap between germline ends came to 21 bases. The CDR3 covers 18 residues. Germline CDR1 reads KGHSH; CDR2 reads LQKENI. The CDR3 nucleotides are TGTGCCAGCTCGCCCGGGTCTGGGGCAGGTGGCTCCTACAATGAGCAGTTCTTC. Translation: CASSPGSGAGGSYNEQFF.

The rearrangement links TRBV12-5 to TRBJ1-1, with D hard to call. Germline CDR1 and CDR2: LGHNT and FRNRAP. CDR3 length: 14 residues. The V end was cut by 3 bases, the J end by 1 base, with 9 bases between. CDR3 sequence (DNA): TGTGCTAGTGGTTTAGGCGGCCCGAACACTGAAGCTTTCTTT. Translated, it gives CASGLGGPNTEAFF.

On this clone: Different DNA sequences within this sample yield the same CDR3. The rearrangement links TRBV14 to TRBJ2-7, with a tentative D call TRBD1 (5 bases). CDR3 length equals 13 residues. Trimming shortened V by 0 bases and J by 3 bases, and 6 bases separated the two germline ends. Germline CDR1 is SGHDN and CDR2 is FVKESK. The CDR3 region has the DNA TGTGCCAGCAGCCAAGATCAGGGCTACGAGCAGTACTTC. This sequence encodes CASSQDQGYEQYF.

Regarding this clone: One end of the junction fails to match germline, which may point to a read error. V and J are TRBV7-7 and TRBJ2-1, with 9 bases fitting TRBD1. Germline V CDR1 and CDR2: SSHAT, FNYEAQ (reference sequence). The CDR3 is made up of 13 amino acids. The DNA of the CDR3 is TGTGCTAGCAGCTTAGACAGGGGGAGTGAGCAGTTCTTC. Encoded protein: CASSLDRGSEQFF.

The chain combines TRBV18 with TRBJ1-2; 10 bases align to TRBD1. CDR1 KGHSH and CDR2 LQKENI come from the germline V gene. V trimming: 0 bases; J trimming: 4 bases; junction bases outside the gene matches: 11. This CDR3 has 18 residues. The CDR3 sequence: CASSPPADRGHFFYGYTF. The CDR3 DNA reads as TGTGCCAGCTCACCACCAGCTGACAGGGGGCACTTTTTCTATGGCTACACCTTC.

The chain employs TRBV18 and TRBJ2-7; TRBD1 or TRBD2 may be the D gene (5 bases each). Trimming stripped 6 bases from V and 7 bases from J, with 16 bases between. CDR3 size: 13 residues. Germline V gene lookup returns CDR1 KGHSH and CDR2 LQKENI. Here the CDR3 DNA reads TGTGCCAGCTCCCCAGACTCCTGGGGGGAGCAGTACTTC. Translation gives CASSPDSWGEQYF.

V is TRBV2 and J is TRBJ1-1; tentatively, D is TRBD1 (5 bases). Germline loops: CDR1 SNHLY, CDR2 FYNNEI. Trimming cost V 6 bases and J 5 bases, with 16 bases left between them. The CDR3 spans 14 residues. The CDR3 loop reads CASRGWVEGTEAFF. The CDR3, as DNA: TGTGCCAGCAGGGGATGGGTCGAGGGGACTGAAGCTTTCTTT.

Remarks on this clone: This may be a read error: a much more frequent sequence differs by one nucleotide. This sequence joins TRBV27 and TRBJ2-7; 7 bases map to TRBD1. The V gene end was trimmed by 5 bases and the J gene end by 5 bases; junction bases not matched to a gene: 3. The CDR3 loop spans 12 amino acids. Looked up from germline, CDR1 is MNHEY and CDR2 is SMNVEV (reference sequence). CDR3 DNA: TGTGCCAGCAGTGAACAGGGGAACGAGCAGTACTTC. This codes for CASSEQGNEQYF.

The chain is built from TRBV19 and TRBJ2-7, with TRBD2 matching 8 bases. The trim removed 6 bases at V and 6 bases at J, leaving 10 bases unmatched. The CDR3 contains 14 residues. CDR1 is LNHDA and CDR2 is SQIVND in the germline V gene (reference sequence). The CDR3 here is CASSPGLGVLEQYF. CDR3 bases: TGTGCCAGTAGCCCGGGACTAGGGGTTCTCGAGCAGTACTTC.

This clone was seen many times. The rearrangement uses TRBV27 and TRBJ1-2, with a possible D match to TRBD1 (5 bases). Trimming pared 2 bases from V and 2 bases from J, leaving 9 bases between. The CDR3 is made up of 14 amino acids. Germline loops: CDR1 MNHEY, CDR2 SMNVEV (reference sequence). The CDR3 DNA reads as TGTGCCAGCAGTTTAAGGGGACGAAACTATGGCTACACCTTC. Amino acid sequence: CASSLRGRNYGYTF.

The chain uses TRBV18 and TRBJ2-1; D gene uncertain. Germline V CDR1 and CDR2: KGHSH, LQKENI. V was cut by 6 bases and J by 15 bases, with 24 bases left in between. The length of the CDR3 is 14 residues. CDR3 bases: TGTGCCAGCTCCCAAGACAAAGGGCTTACCGAACGGTTCTTC. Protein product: CASSQDKGLTERFF.

DNA of the CDR3: TGTGCCAGCAGCCCTCGAGGGGGTGGGACAAATGAGCAGTTCTTC. Translated: CASSPRGGGTNEQFF. V and J are TRBV5-4 and TRBJ2-1, with D maybe TRBD1 (6 bases). The CDR3 has 15 residues. V lost 4 bases and J 7 bases, leaving 18 bases between the germline ends. CDR1 is SGHNT and CDR2 is YYREEE in the germline V gene (reference sequence).

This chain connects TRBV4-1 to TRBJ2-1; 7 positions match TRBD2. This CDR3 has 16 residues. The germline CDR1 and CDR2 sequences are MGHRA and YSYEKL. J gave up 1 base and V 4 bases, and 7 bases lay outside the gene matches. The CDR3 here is CASSPIAGVSYNEQFF. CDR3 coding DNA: TGCGCCAGCAGCCCCATAGCGGGTGTTTCCTACAATGAGCAGTTCTTC.

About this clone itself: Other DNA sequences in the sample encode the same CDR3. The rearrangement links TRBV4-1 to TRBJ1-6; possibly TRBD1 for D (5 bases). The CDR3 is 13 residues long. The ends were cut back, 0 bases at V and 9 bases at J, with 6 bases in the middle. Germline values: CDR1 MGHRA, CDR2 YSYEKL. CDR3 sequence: CASSQDRVSPLHF. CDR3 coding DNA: TGCGCCAGCAGCCAAGACAGGGTTTCACCCCTCCACTTT.

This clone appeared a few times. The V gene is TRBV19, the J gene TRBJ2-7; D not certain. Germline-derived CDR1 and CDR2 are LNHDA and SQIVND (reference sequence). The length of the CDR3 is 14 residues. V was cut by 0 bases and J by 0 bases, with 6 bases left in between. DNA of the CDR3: TGTGCCAGTAGTATAGAGGTCCACTCCTACGAGCAGTACTTC. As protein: CASSIEVHSYEQYF.